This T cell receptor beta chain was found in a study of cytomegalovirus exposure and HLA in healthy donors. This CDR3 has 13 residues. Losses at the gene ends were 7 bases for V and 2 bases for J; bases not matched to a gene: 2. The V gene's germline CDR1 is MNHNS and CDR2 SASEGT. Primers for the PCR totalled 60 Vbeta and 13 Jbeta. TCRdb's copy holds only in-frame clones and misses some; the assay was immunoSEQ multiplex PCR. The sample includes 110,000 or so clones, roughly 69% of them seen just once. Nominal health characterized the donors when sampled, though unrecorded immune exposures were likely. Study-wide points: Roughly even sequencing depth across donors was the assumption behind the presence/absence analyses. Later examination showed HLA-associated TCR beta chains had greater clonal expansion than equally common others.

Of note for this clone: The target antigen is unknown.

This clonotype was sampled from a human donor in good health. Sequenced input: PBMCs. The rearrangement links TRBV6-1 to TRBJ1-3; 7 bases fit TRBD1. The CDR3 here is CASMQGAGNTIYF. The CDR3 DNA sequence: TGTGCCAGCATGCAGGGGGCTGGAAACACCATATATTTT.